The T cell receptor (beta chain) under discussion was sequenced for a study of blood T cell repertoires in COVID-19. About the research overall: The United States, Italy and Spain provided the acute and convalescent COVID-19 samples. The cDNA or gDNA used as material had been derived from T cells, B-cell-depleted T cells, or PBMCs.

Each participant's cohort was designated according to participant-reported clinical history. Symptom resolution, clearance, or two negative PCRs marked the recovered donors of Cohort 3. V shed 6 bases, J shed 6 bases, and the junction held 5 bases outside the gene matches. This CDR3 comprises 13 residues. The data were produced by immunoSEQ multiplex PCR, yet TCRdb's version contains in-frame clones alone and is incomplete. The sample includes roughly 140,000 clones, over 70% of them seen just once. Sequenced input: PBMCs or T cells enriched from blood (not recorded which). The sequence was collected from a man between 60 and 75 years old who had recovered from COVID-19. The chain couples TRBV12-3 or TRBV12-4 to TRBJ1-1; 9 bases fit TRBD1. CDR3 nucleotides: TGTGCCAGCAGCCGGGACAGGGCCCCTGAAGCTTTCTTT. Translated: CASSRDRAPEAFF.